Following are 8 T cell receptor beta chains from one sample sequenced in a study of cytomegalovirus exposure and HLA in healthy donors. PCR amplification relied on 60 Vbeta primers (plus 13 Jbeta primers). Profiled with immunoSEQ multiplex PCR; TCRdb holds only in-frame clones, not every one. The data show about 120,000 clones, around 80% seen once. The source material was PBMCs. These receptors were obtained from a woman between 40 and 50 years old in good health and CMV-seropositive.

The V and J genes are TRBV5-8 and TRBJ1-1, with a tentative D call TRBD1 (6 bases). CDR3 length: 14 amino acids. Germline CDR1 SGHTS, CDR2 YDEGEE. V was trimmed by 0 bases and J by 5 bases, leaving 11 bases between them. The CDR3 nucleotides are TGTGCCAGCAGCTTGGGGACAGTAAATACTGAAGCTTTCTTT. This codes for CASSLGTVNTEAFF.

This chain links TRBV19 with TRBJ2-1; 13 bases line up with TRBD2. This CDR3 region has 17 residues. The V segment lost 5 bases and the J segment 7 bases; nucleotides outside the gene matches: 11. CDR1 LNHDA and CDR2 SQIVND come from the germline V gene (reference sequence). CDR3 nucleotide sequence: TGTGCCAGTAGTCGACCCCGGACTAGCGGGAGAGATAATGAGCAGTTCTTC. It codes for CASSRPRTSGRDNEQFF.

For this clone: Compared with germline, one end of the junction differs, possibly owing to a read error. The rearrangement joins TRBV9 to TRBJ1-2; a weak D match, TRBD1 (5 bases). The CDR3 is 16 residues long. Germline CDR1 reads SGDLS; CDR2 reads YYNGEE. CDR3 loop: CTSSVFGAGGTYGYTF. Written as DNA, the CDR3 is TGTACCAGCAGCGTATTTGGGGCCGGGGGGACTTATGGCTACACCTTC.

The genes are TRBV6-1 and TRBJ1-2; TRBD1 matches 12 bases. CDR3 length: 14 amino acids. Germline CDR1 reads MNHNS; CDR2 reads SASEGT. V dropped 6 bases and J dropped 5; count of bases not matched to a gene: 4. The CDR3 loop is CASRPGQGAYGYTF. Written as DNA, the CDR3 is TGTGCCAGCAGACCGGGACAGGGGGCGTATGGCTACACCTTC.

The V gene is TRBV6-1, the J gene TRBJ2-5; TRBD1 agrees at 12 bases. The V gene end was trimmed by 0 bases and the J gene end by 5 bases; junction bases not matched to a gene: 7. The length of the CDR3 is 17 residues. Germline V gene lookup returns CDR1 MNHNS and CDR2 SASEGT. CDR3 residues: CASSEAGGQGAGETQYF. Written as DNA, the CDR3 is TGTGCCAGCAGTGAAGCCGGGGGACAGGGGGCTGGGGAGACCCAGTACTTC.

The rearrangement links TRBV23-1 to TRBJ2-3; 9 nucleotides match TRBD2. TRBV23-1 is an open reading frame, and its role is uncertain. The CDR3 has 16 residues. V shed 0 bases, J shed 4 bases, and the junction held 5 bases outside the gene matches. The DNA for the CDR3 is TGCGCCAGCAGTCAATCGTGGCGGGGGGGCCCAGATACGCAGTATTTT. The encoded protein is CASSQSWRGGPDTQYF.

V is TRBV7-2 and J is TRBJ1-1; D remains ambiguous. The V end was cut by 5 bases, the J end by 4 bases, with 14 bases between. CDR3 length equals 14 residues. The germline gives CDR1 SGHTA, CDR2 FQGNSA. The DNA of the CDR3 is TGTGCCAGCAGCGTCCACCTTACAAGCACTGAAGCTTTCTTT. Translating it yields CASSVHLTSTEAFF.

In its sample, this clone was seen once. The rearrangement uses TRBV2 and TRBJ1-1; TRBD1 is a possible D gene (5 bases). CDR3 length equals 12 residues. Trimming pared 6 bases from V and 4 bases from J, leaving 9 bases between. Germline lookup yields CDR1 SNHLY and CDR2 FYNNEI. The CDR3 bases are TGTGCCAGCAGGGCAGGGTCCACTGAAGCTTTCTTT. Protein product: CASRAGSTEAFF.